What follows is one TCR beta chain and its context. Its target is unknown. This entry belongs to a study of blood T cells in healthy people across ages. Study background: For every two T cells, template switching captured about one barcoded beta molecule. General study results and limits: Naive and antigen-experienced cells could not be conclusively compared, given unsorted PBMCs. Naive T cell percentage showed a strong correlation with the diversity of TCR beta.

A second PCR of roughly 7 to 11 cycles used a sample-barcoded 5' primer and a J-beta primer mix. TCRdb re-derived calls from the 5' RACE reads in MiXCR, one entry per CDR3 protein. The sample lists about 2 million distinct CDR3 sequences; roughly 50% were seen once. Trimming shortened V by 6 bases and J by 8 bases, and 10 bases separated the two germline ends. Germline V gives CDR1 SEHNR, CDR2 FQNEAQ (reference sequence). The CDR3 has 11 amino acids. Material: blood. The V call is TRBV7-9, the J call TRBJ1-1; D unresolved. This TCR derives from a woman aged 40-49 years in good health. CDR3: CASSPGPEAFF. Here the CDR3 DNA reads TGTGCCAGCAGTCCGGGTCCCGAAGCTTTCTTT.